The entry that follows covers one T cell receptor (beta chain) sequence. These data belong to a study of blood T cell repertoires in COVID-19. Overall study context: Sources were T cells, B-cell-depleted T cells, or PBMCs; the material itself was cDNA or gDNA.

Generated by immunoSEQ multiplex PCR, the TCRdb table keeps only in-frame clones and is missing some. The sample consists of some 350,000 clones, roughly 90% of them appearing once. In Seattle, patients joined the study during active infection and were tracked longitudinally. With 2 bases clipped from V and 2 bases from J, the junction kept 5 bases outside the gene matches. This CDR3 comprises 16 residues. Germline-derived CDR1 and CDR2 are SGDLS and YYNGEE. This rearrangement joins TRBV9 to TRBJ2-3; 10 bases are a match to TRBD2. The source of this sequence is a woman in her seventies with COVID-19, enrolled during active disease. Sequenced input: peripheral blood. CDR3 coding DNA: TGTGCCAGCAGCGTGTCAAGCGGGGGGGCCACAGATACGCAGTATTTT. It translates to CASSVSSGGATDTQYF. Using reference TRBV9 and TRBJ2-3 for the parts outside the CDR3, the full variable domain is DSGVTQTPKHLITATGQRVTLRCSPRSGDLSVYWYQQSLDQGLQFLIQYYNGEERAKGNILERFSAQQFPDLHSELNLSSLELGDSALYFCASSVSSGGATDTQYFGPGTRLTVL.